This entry concerns a single TCR beta chain. Its target is unknown. The CDR3 length is 16 residues. Germline V lookup: CDR1 KGHSH, CDR2 LQKENI. The V end lost 3 bases, the J end lost 0 bases, and 15 bases lay between the germline ends. The data stem from a study of shared clonotypes between healthy human individuals. The table came from immunoSEQ multiplex PCR; TCRdb's copy has only in-frame clones and leaves some out. The sample lists about 990,000 clones; about 84% were seen once. Overall study findings and caveats: Roughly 4.6% of naive CD4 clonotypes were common to a handful of donors.

This receptor was obtained from a young man in good health. Some clones in this sample may be carry-over from other donors' samples. Material for sequencing was memory CD4+ T cells from PBMCs. Sample subset: CD45RA-negative fraction. The chain uses TRBV18 and TRBJ2-7; the D gene is possibly TRBD2 (6 bases). CDR3 coding DNA: TGTGCCAGCTCACCGGCTCTCTCGGGGGTCTCCTACGAGCAGTACTTC. This sequence encodes CASSPALSGVSYEQYF.